These 17 T cell receptor beta chains were all obtained from the same sample, sequenced in a study of T-cell memory formation after mild COVID-19. MiXCR was run by TCRdb on the 5' RACE reads, yielding one entry per CDR3 protein. The top ten hold around 8.7% of the sample, which has around 400,000 distinct CDR3 sequences, more than 20% seen once. The sample comprised PBMCs or a T cell subset sorted from them (not recorded which). The receptor set was obtained from an adult woman who had mild COVID-19 (a few samples of this study predate the infection). Cell type and time point are not known.

The rearrangement uses TRBV5-1 and TRBJ1-1; D ambiguous. The CDR3 loop spans 15 amino acids. CDR1 is SGHRS and CDR2 is YFSETQ in the germline V gene. The V end lost 4 bases, the J end lost 1 base, and 14 bases lay between the germline ends. CDR3 DNA: TGCGCCAGCAGCCCCCGGGGAGCAGAGAACACTGAAGCTTTCTTT. This gives the protein CASSPRGAENTEAFF. The full variable domain, its missing parts supplied by reference TRBV5-1 and TRBJ1-1, is KAGVTQTPRYLIKTRGQQVTLSCSPISGHRSVSWYQQTPGQGLQFLFEYFSETQRNKGNFPGRFSGRQFSNSRSEMNVSTLELGDSALYLCASSPRGAENTEAFFGQGTRLTVV.

The J gene is TRBJ2-3, the V gene TRBV20-1, with TRBD2 identical over 11 bases. This CDR3 comprises 20 residues. V shed 1 base and J 2 bases; nucleotides not matched to a gene: 17. Germline V CDR1 and CDR2: DFQATT, SNEGSKA (reference sequence). The CDR3 nucleotides read TGCAGTGCTAGAGGCCTGCTACTAGCGGGGGAGTTCCCTATCACAGATACGCAGTATTTT. Amino acids: CSARGLLLAGEFPITDTQYF.

V usage is TRBV9 and J usage is TRBJ2-7; TRBD1 or TRBD2 may be the D gene (6 bases each). V was trimmed by 4 bases and J by 4 bases, leaving 18 bases between them. This CDR3 spans 15 amino acids. Per the germline V gene, CDR1 is SGDLS and CDR2 is YYNGEE. The CDR3 coding sequence is TGTGCCAGCAGCCCAAGGCAAGGGGGGAAGTACGAGCAGTACTTC. Amino acid sequence: CASSPRQGGKYEQYF.

CDR3 sequence: CASSVNRAYGYTF. CDR3 coding DNA: TGTGCCAGCAGCGTTAACAGGGCCTATGGCTACACCTTC. The chain employs TRBV7-9 and TRBJ1-2; possible D gene TRBD1, 6 bases. The CDR3 spans 13 residues. Trimming took off 5 bases at V and 4 bases at J, with 11 bases between the two ends. Germline V CDR1 and CDR2: SEHNR, FQNEAQ (reference sequence).

V usage is TRBV10-3 and J usage is TRBJ2-7; D possibly corresponds to TRBD1 (5 bases). The CDR3 spans 13 residues. The germline CDR1 and CDR2 sequences are ENHRY and SYGVKD. V was cut by 6 bases and J by 5 bases, with 14 bases left in between. The CDR3 sequence: CAIRSGQPDEQYF. The CDR3 region has the DNA TGTGCCATCAGGAGTGGACAACCGGACGAGCAGTACTTC.

This clonotype was seen only a few times. The chain couples TRBV9 to TRBJ1-3, with D possibly matching TRBD1 (6 bases). V dropped 4 bases and J dropped 0 bases, with 14 bases sitting between them. There are 16 residues in the CDR3. CDR1 is SGDLS and CDR2 is YYNGEE in the germline V gene. The CDR3 is CASSSQGPVSGNTIYF. CDR3 DNA sequence: TGTGCCAGCAGCTCACAGGGCCCCGTCTCTGGAAACACCATATATTTT.

The gene calls are TRBV7-2 and TRBJ1-1; no clear D. Germline V gene data show CDR1 as SGHTA and CDR2 as FQGNSA. Trimming removed 6 bases from V and 4 bases from J, with 15 bases in between. The CDR3 runs 14 residues. The CDR3: CASSRWWESTEAFF. The CDR3 region has the DNA TGTGCCAGCAGTCGTTGGTGGGAGAGCACTGAAGCTTTCTTT.

The chain has TRBV11-2 and TRBJ1-3; the D gene is possibly TRBD1 (5 bases). Germline V gene data show CDR1 as SGHAT and CDR2 as FQNNGV. This CDR3 has 17 residues. Trimming removed 7 bases from V and 1 base from J, with 20 bases in between. The CDR3 here is CASITQGPGRSGNTIYF. The CDR3, as DNA: TGTGCCAGCATCACGCAGGGACCGGGACGGTCTGGAAACACCATATATTTT.

This chain uses TRBV5-5 with TRBJ1-2, with D possibly matching TRBD1 (6 bases). Per the germline V gene, CDR1 is SGHKS and CDR2 is YYEKEE (reference sequence). V was cut by 3 bases and J by 4 bases, with 13 bases left in between. This CDR3 is 14 amino acids long. The CDR3 spells CASSSVQGTYGYTF. The CDR3 nucleotides read TGTGCCAGCAGCTCTGTGCAGGGGACCTATGGCTACACCTTC.

This clonotype was counted many times. The chain is built from TRBV3-1 and TRBJ2-1; D call uncertain. Germline V gene sequence: CDR1 LGHDT, CDR2 YNNKEL (reference sequence). Trimming removed 5 bases at V and 0 bases at J, with 11 bases between. The CDR3 is 15 residues long. DNA of the CDR3: TGTGCCAGCAGCGAAACTGGAAACTCCTACAATGAGCAGTTCTTC. This sequence encodes CASSETGNSYNEQFF.

V and J are TRBV4-1 and TRBJ2-1; tentative D call: TRBD2 (5 bases). V was cut by 0 bases and J by 0 bases, with 6 bases left in between. Germline V gives CDR1 MGHRA, CDR2 YSYEKL. The CDR3 runs 15 residues. The CDR3 region is CASSQDLASYNEQFF. CDR3 in DNA: TGCGCCAGCAGCCAAGATCTAGCCTCCTACAATGAGCAGTTCTTC.

This rearrangement joins TRBV7-2 to TRBJ2-7; TRBD1 agrees at 9 bases. The CDR3 is 16 amino acids. Germline CDR1 SGHTA, CDR2 FQGNSA. J was trimmed by 0 bases and V by 4 bases; bases with no gene match: 7. CDR3 region: CASSWGGQGASYEQYF. The CDR3 bases are TGTGCCAGCAGCTGGGGGGGACAGGGTGCCTCCTACGAGCAGTACTTC.

Comments on this clonotype: At one boundary the junction diverges from the germline segment, which might be a read error. The chain uses TRBV5-1 and TRBJ1-3; possibly TRBD1 for D (5 bases). CDR1 and CDR2 from the germline V gene are SGHRS and YFSETQ. This CDR3 spans 13 amino acids. The CDR3 region is CASSLGPGNTIYF. CDR3 nucleotides: TGTGCCAGCTCCCTGGGACCCGGAAACACCATATATTTT.

This clonotype was seen a handful of times. The chain combines TRBV24-1 with TRBJ2-3; D might be TRBD2 (6 bases). Per the germline V gene, CDR1 is KGHDR and CDR2 is SFDVKD. V dropped 9 bases and J dropped 2 bases, with 14 bases sitting between them. The CDR3 is 14 residues long. CDR3 residues: CATSLRGLTDTQYF. CDR3 nucleotides: TGTGCCACCTCATTAAGGGGACTCACAGATACGCAGTATTTT.

This clonotype has a handful of counts. This chain connects TRBV18 to TRBJ2-5; D may be TRBD1 (5 bases). The V end was cut by 5 bases, the J end by 5 bases, with 18 bases between. Per germline, CDR1 KGHSH and CDR2 LQKENI. CDR3 length: 15 residues. As DNA, the CDR3 is TGTGCCAGCTCATCTAACCGAGCAGGGATGGAGACCCAGTACTTC. Translation: CASSSNRAGMETQYF. Full variable domain (rest looked up from reference TRBV18 and TRBJ2-5): NAGVMQNPRHLVRRRGQEARLRCSPMKGHSHVYWYRQLPEEGLKFMVYLQKENIIDESGMPKERFSAEFPKEGPSILRIQQVVRGDSAAYFCASSSNRAGMETQYFGPGTRLLVL.

This clonotype was counted only a few times. The CDR3 sequence is CASSFDLAGGREQYF. The CDR3 nucleotides are TGTGCCAGCAGCTTCGATCTAGCGGGAGGCCGGGAGCAGTACTTC. The chain recombines TRBV7-2 with TRBJ2-7; 11 bases agree with TRBD2. The germline V gene has CDR1 SGHTA and CDR2 FQGNSA. V lost 3 bases, J lost 7 bases, and 8 bases stayed unmatched. The CDR3 is 15 residues long.

This clonotype was observed a few times. The chain is built from TRBV12-3 or TRBV12-4 and TRBJ1-1, with a possible D match to TRBD1 (6 bases). V gave up 6 bases and J gave up 0 bases, with 14 bases separating them. The CDR3 is made up of 15 amino acids. Here the CDR3 DNA reads TGTGCCAGCAGCCTGAGACAGGACCTGAACACTGAAGCTTTCTTT. Its protein product is CASSLRQDLNTEAFF.